What follows is one T cell receptor (beta chain) and its context. The target of this receptor is not known. The record has no base qualities; no much larger clone is one base away. Library generation was performed with the immunoSEQ multiplex PCR assay. RNA was extracted from all samples and reverse transcribed into cDNA as template for TCR sequencing. First-strand cDNA was synthesized using SuperScript III with a 2:1 mix of oligo-dT and random hexamers. A synthetic immune receptor repertoire was used to measure amplification bias, and any remaining bias was corrected computationally. The original methods were these. After raw reads were preprocessed to remove errors, the CDR3 was defined following IMGT conventions as running from the conserved cysteine to phenylalanine. Clonality was computed as 1 minus the Shannon entropy, with the entropy normalized by log2 of the number of productive unique TCRs. Whether each scalp clone was CD4 or CD8 was inferred by checking scalp TCRbeta sequences against the CD4 and CD8 repertoires from sorted blood. The table was pulled from immuneACCESS by TCRdb, which kept in-frame rearrangements only. Such tables lose some clones; where checked, under half of the loss comes from unresolved V genes, and the rest has no known cause. The V and J calls and the clone size are those of that table, but D and trimming were determined from the DNA. This sample gives 150,000 or so clones in total; 50% to 70% of them show up just once. The ten largest clones capture about 0.94% of the sample.

The data were obtained in a study of CD8+ T cells in alopecia areata (dated by TCRdb to the late 2010s). Regarding the complete study: Treated patients were enrolled in an open-label pilot trial of oral tofacitinib, 5 to 10 mg twice daily, for moderate-to-severe alopecia areata. Tofacitinib was administered for 6 to 18 months, and 6 months of follow-up off drug were then conducted to assess delayed response and recurrence. Disease severity in treated patients was measured with the SALT score, which quantifies the percentage of affected scalp surface area. The study used high-throughput TCRbeta sequencing to examine T cell clonal expansion in alopecia areata, in both the C3H/HeJ mouse model and human patients. In humans, TCRbeta sequencing was performed on scalp tissue and on sorted CD4+ and CD8+ peripheral blood T cells from healthy controls and from patients with patchy or totalis/universalis alopecia areata. Biopsies were taken from tofacitinib-treated patients at baseline and at 4 and 24 weeks of treatment, and a later scalp biopsy was taken in several of the tofacitinib-treated patients. Scalp clonality was compared among normal scalp (n=4), patchy alopecia areata scalp (n=8), and alopecia totalis/universalis scalp (n=8). RNA was extracted with the PAXgene miRNA kit for fixed scalp, the miRNeasy kit for PBMCs, and the RNeasy kit for mouse skin. immunoSEQ multiplex PCR using 35 Vbeta forward primers and 13 Jbeta reverse primers was used to amplify TCRbeta CDR3 regions.

Broad study findings and their caveats: Compared with normal scalp, lesional scalp had higher clonality and more expanded CD8+ clones, particularly in alopecia totalis/universalis, a pattern that suggests antigenic drive. Scalp clonality and the number of expanded CD8+ clones among the top 100 scalp clones were significantly decreased by tofacitinib. Shared TCR sequences between patients were less evident than in mice, which may be partly attributable to HLA diversity in the patient population. During tofacitinib treatment, many expanded lesional clones stuck around in both scalp and blood, and this persistence may partly explain why relapse happens after treatment is stopped. Unlike mouse skin, which is dominated by gammadelta T cells, normal human skin has resident alphabeta T cells that are also sequenced, and this complicates analysis of the scalp TCR repertoire. Because the treated cohort was small and included a single nonresponder, larger studies are needed to assess links between baseline CD8+ expansion and response.

Trimming removed 4 bases from V and 4 bases from J; the gene matches leave 5 bases unexplained. CDR1 and CDR2, per the germline V gene, are SQVTM and ANQGSEA. Taken from cysteine to phenylalanine, the CDR3 has 13 residues. CDR3 DNA only is kept here, 39 bases in frame from base 1. This specimen's time point label, per the study, means: less than five weeks on oral tofacitinib. The treatment or condition label corresponds to: oral pan-JAK inhibitor, 5-10 mg twice daily. Peripheral blood and lesional scalp punch biopsies were obtained from patients with alopecia areata. PBMCs were isolated by density centrifugation and stained for CD3, CD4 and CD8, after which CD4+ and CD8+ T cells were sorted on a FACSAria.

This sequence uses TRBV29-1 and TRBJ2-7; TRBD1 matches 9 bases in the middle. This clonotype originated in a human donor with alopecia areata. This specimen was CD4+ T cells sorted from blood, taken at week 4, from a patient treated with tofacitinib. The nucleotide sequence reads as follows: TGCAGCGTTGGAAGGACAGGGGTTTACGAGCAGTACTTC. Its translation is CSVGRTGVYEQYF.